The 16 T cell receptor beta chains below come from one sample, sequenced in a study of blood T cell repertoires in COVID-19. Using immunoSEQ multiplex PCR, the repertoire was profiled, and TCRdb retains in-frame clones only, with some absent. The data contain some 220,000 clones, 75% to 90% of them seen just once; the ten biggest clones take up about 4%. Sequencing was carried out using PBMCs or T cells enriched from blood (not recorded which). The receptor source for this set is a woman in her 40s with acute COVID-19.

This chain links TRBV27 with TRBJ1-3; 7 nucleotides align to TRBD1. The CDR3 is 14 residues long. The junction had 0 bases not matched to a gene; V was cut back by 2 bases and J by 2 bases. Per the germline V gene, CDR1 is MNHEY and CDR2 is SMNVEV (reference sequence). In DNA, the CDR3 is TGTGCCAGCAGTTTAAGGGGGCCTGGAAACACCATATATTTT. Translation gives CASSLRGPGNTIYF.

In DNA, the CDR3 is TGTGCCAGCAGTCCCATGGCAACGGGCGGGGGGGCTAGCACAGATACGCAGTATTTT. Translating gives CASSPMATGGGASTDTQYF. The chain carries TRBV6-2 or TRBV6-3 and TRBJ2-3, with TRBD2 identical over 9 bases. The CDR3 is 19 residues long. In germline, CDR1 is MNHEY, CDR2 SVGEGT. The ends lost 5 bases at V and 0 bases at J; junction bases unmatched: 15.

The V gene is TRBV5-1, the J gene TRBJ2-2; the D is unclear. V lost 0 bases to trimming and J lost 9 bases, with 9 bases between them. The CDR3 consists of 13 residues. Germline values: CDR1 SGHRS, CDR2 YFSETQ. Here the CDR3 reads CASSLVPGWELFF. As DNA, the CDR3 is TGCGCCAGCAGCTTGGTCCCAGGTTGGGAGCTGTTTTTT. The full variable domain, with the rest looked up from reference TRBV5-1 and TRBJ2-2, is KAGVTQTPRYLIKTRGQQVTLSCSPISGHRSVSWYQQTPGQGLQFLFEYFSETQRNKGNFPGRFSGRQFSNSRSEMNVSTLELGDSALYLCASSLVPGWELFFGEGSRLTVL.

The CDR3 region has the DNA TGTGCCAGCAGCTTAACGAAGCTAAACACTGAAGCTTTCTTT. Translating it yields CASSLTKLNTEAFF. This chain joins TRBV7-3 and TRBJ1-1; D unresolved. Germline CDR1 reads SGHTA; CDR2 reads FQGTGA. The CDR3 sequence is 14 residues long. V was trimmed by 0 bases and J by 2 bases, leaving 7 bases between them.

This sequence joins TRBV5-1 and TRBJ1-2; 11 positions match TRBD1. V was clipped by 0 bases and J by 8 bases; unmatched bases: 12. CDR1 and CDR2 from the germline V gene are SGHRS and YFSETQ. The CDR3 extends over 17 amino acids. CDR3 region: CASSLASGQGAGRGYTF. The DNA for the CDR3 is TGCGCCAGCAGCTTGGCCTCAGGACAGGGGGCAGGACGGGGCTACACCTTC.

The CDR3 nucleotides are TGTGCCAGCTCCAAAAACAGGGGGCGCTGGGAAAAACTGTTTTTT. It translates to CASSKNRGRWEKLFF. The chain carries TRBV6-5 and TRBJ1-4, with 9 bases that match TRBD1. The V gene end was trimmed by 8 bases and the J gene end by 8 bases; junction bases not matched to a gene: 12. This CDR3 comprises 15 residues. In germline, CDR1 is MNHEY, CDR2 SVGAGI.

This rearrangement joins TRBV5-1 to TRBJ1-4; 11 bases fit TRBD1. Germline values: CDR1 SGHRS, CDR2 YFSETQ. This CDR3 comprises 16 residues. The V segment lost 3 bases and the J segment 7 bases; nucleotides outside the gene matches: 8. CDR3 DNA: TGCGCCAGCAGCTCATTATCGGGGACAGGGGGTGAAAAACTGTTTTTT. Residues: CASSSLSGTGGEKLFF.

The chain links TRBV9 to TRBJ2-1, with 14 bases identical to TRBD2. The CDR3 runs 16 residues. Trimming cost V 4 bases and J 6 bases; bases outside gene matches: 6. Germline V lookup: CDR1 SGDLS, CDR2 YYNGEE. The CDR3 coding sequence is TGTGCCAGCAGCCCCAGACTAGCGGGGGGGATCAATGAGCAGTTCTTC. Protein sequence: CASSPRLAGGINEQFF.

This clone was seen a handful of times. V and J are TRBV5-8 and TRBJ2-7; no clear D gene. The CDR3 loop spans 14 amino acids. V lost 2 bases, J lost 3 bases, and 12 bases lay in between. In germline, CDR1 is SGHTS, CDR2 YDEGEE. The CDR3 DNA follows: TGTGCCAGCAGCTTCCTTATCGCGCTCTACGAGCAGTACTTC. It encodes CASSFLIALYEQYF.

The rearrangement links TRBV30 to TRBJ1-6; D might be TRBD1 (5 bases). V lost 5 bases and J lost 12, with 17 bases in between. The CDR3 is 13 amino acids. Germline-derived CDR1 and CDR2 are GTSNPN and SVGIG (reference sequence). CDR3 in amino acids: CAWGGRQGKPLHF. The CDR3 nucleotides read TGTGCCTGGGGTGGGCGGCAGGGTAAACCCCTCCACTTT.

The chain is built from TRBV29-1 and TRBJ2-7, with 12 nucleotides matching TRBD2. Germline V CDR1 and CDR2: SQVTM, ANQGSEA. V trimming: 5 bases; J trimming: 2 bases; junction bases outside the gene matches: 1. This CDR3 comprises 13 residues. The CDR3 DNA reads TGCAGCGTTCGGACTAGCGGGGCCTACGAGCAGTACGTC. As protein: CSVRTSGAYEQYV.

This rearrangement joins TRBV6-6 to TRBJ1-2; tentative D call: TRBD1 (5 bases). This CDR3 has 13 residues. Per the germline V gene, CDR1 is MNHNY and CDR2 is SVGAGI (reference sequence). V was trimmed by 6 bases and J by 1 base, leaving 9 bases between them. The CDR3 protein is CASRSRDNYGYTF. The CDR3 region has the DNA TGTGCCAGCAGATCCAGGGATAACTATGGCTACACCTTC.

The gene calls are TRBV3-1 (or the pseudogene TRBV3-2) and TRBJ1-3; the match to TRBD1 covers 7 bases. The V and J ends lost 1 base and 7 bases, in that order; junction bases with no gene match: 10. Germline V gene sequence: CDR1 LGHDT, CDR2 YNNKEL (reference sequence). The length of the CDR3 is 16 residues. The CDR3 here is CASSQGRRQGRNTIYF. CDR3 sequence (DNA): TGTGCCAGCAGCCAAGGGCGGAGACAGGGTAGGAACACCATATATTTT.

V gene TRBV30 combines with J gene TRBJ1-2; no definite D call. V dropped 5 bases and J dropped 0 bases, with 13 bases sitting between them. Per germline, CDR1 GTSNPN and CDR2 SVGIG (reference sequence). The CDR3 totals 14 residues. CDR3 loop: CAWRTAAANYGYTF. The CDR3 DNA reads TGTGCCTGGCGGACTGCTGCAGCTAACTATGGCTACACCTTC.

The J gene is TRBJ1-4, the V gene TRBV9, with 9 nucleotides matching TRBD1. Germline V gene lookup returns CDR1 SGDLS and CDR2 YYNGEE. Unmatched junction bases numbered 2, after V lost 0 bases and J lost 5 bases. This CDR3 spans 15 amino acids. Here the CDR3 DNA reads TGTGCCAGCAGCGTAGGGGACAGGGTGAATGAAAAACTGTTTTTT. This encodes CASSVGDRVNEKLFF.

The rearrangement uses TRBV2 and TRBJ2-7; D unclear. Germline CDR1 reads SNHLY; CDR2 reads FYNNEI. Trimming shortened V by 2 bases and J by 2 bases, and 7 bases separated the two germline ends. The CDR3 is 13 residues long. In DNA, the CDR3 is TGTGCCAGCAGTGAACCAGTGACCTACGAGCAGTACGTC. This sequence encodes CASSEPVTYEQYV.